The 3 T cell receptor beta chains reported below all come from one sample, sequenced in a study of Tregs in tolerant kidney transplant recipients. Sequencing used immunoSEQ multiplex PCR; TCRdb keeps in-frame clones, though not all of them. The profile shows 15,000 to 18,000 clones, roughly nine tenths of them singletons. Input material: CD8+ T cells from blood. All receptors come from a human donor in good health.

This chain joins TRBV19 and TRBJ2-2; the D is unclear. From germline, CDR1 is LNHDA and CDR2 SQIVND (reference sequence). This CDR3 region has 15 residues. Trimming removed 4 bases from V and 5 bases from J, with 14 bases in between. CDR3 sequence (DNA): TGTGCCAGTAGTAGGGGAAGGGTAGAAACCGGGGAGCTGTTTTTT. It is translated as CASSRGRVETGELFF.

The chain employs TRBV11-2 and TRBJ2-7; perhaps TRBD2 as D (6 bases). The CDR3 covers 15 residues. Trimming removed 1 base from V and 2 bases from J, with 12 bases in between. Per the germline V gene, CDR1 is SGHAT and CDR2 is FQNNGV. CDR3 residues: CASSLVRGGTYEQYF. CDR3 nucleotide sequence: TGTGCCAGCAGCTTAGTAAGGGGAGGCACCTACGAGCAGTACTTC. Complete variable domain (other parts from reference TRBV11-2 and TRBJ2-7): EAGVAQSPRYKIIEKRQSVAFWCNPISGHATLYWYQQILGQGPKLLIQFQNNGVVDDSQLPKDRFSAERLKGVDSTLKIQPAKLEDSAVYLCASSLVRGGTYEQYFGPGTRLTVT.

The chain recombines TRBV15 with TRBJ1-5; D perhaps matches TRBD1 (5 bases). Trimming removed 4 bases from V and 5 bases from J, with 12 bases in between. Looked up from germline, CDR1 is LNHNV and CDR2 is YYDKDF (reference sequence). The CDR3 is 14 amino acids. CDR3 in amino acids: CATSMDILDQPQHF. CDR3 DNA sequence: TGTGCCACCAGCATGGACATCCTTGATCAGCCCCAGCATTTT.